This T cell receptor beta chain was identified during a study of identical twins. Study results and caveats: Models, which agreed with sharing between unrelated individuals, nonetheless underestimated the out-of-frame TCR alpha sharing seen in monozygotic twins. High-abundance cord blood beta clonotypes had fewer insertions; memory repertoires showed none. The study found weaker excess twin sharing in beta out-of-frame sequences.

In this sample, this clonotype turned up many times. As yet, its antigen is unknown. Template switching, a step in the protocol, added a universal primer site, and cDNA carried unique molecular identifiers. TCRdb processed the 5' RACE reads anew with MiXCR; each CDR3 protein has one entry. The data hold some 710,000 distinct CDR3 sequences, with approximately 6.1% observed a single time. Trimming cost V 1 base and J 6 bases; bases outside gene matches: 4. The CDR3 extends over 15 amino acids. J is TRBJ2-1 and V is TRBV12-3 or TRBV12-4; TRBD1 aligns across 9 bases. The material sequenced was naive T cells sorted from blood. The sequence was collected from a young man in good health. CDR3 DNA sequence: TGTGCCAGCAGTTTAGGGACAGGGGCTGGCAATGAGCAGTTCTTC. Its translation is CASSLGTGAGNEQFF.